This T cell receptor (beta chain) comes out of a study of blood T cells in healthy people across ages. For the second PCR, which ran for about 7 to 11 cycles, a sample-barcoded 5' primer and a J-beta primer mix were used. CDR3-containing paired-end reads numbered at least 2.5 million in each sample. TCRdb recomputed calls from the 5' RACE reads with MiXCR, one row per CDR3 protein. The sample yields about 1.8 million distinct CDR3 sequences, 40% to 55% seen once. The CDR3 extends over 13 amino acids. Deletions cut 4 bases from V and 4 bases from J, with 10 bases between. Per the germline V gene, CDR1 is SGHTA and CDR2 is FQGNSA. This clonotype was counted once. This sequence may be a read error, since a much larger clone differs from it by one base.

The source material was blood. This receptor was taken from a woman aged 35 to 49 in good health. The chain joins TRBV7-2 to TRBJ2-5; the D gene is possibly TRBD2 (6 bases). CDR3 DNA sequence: TGTACCAGCAGCTCTGGGACTGTAGAGACCCAGTACTTC. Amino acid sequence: CTSSSGTVETQYF.